This is a list of T cell receptor beta chains from one sample in a study of blood T cell repertoires in COVID-19. Profiling relied on immunoSEQ multiplex PCR, and the TCRdb table lists in-frame clones only, not all of them. The top ten hold under 15% of the sample, which has roughly 290,000 clones, around 89% seen once. The specimen was peripheral blood. The receptors here all came from a woman aged 60-75 years with acute or convalescent COVID-19. CDR3s include the opening cysteine and the closing phenylalanine or tryptophan. Fields, in order: J gene, clone size, D gene, V gene, CDR3 DNA, CDR3 protein. D genes are given only for firm matches. Clone size is shown for a subset of rows, as once, few, many or a class of expanded clone.

J gene: TRBJ1-3; clone size: .; D gene: .; V gene: TRBV28; CDR3 DNA: TGTGCCAGCAGTTTATGGGGCAGGGGAGGAAACACCATATATTTT; CDR3 protein: CASSLWGRGGNTIYF
J gene: TRBJ1-1; clone size: .; D gene: .; V gene: TRBV21-1; CDR3 DNA: TGTGCCAGCAGCAAAGTAGTCTGCAGGGGCGCGAACACTGAAGCTTTCTTT; CDR3 protein: CASSKVVCRGANTEAFF
J gene: TRBJ1-4; clone size: .; D gene: TRBD1; V gene: TRBV24-1; CDR3 DNA: TGTGCCACCTTACCGGGACAGGGTGGTGAAAAACTGTTTTTT; CDR3 protein: CATLPGQGGEKLFF
J gene: TRBJ2-7; clone size: .; D gene: TRBD1; V gene: TRBV7-9; CDR3 DNA: TGTGCCAGCAGTCCGGGGGGACAGGGATGGTACGAGCAGTACTTC; CDR3 protein: CASSPGGQGWYEQYF
J gene: TRBJ2-5; clone size: .; D gene: TRBD1; V gene: TRBV2; CDR3 DNA: TGTGCCTCCCGGACAGGGATGGAGACCCAGTACTTC; CDR3 protein: CASRTGMETQYF
J gene: TRBJ2-3; clone size: .; D gene: .; V gene: TRBV7-9; CDR3 DNA: TGTGCCAGCAGCACCAGGATAGGACTTTCGCCAGTTGATACGCAGTATTTT; CDR3 protein: CASSTRIGLSPVDTQYF
J gene: TRBJ1-2; clone size: once; D gene: TRBD1; V gene: TRBV24-1; CDR3 DNA: TGTGCCACCAGTGATTTGGACAGGGTGTGGGGCTACACCTTC; CDR3 protein: CATSDLDRVWGYTF
J gene: TRBJ2-7; clone size: .; D gene: TRBD2; V gene: TRBV29-1; CDR3 DNA: TGCAGCCCAGTGGGTAGCGGGAGGCCGCCCTCCTACGAGCAGTACTTC; CDR3 protein: CSPVGSGRPPSYEQYF
J gene: TRBJ2-3; clone size: .; D gene: .; V gene: TRBV7-3; CDR3 DNA: TGTGCCAGCAGCTTCCGGGGATACTTCACAGATACGCAGTATTTT; CDR3 protein: CASSFRGYFTDTQYF
J gene: TRBJ1-1; clone size: .; D gene: .; V gene: TRBV6-2/TRBV6-3; CDR3 DNA: TGTGCCAGCAGTGGAGAGGGCGGCCTTTGGGACACTGAAGCTTTCTTT; CDR3 protein: CASSGEGGLWDTEAFF
J gene: TRBJ1-5; clone size: .; D gene: .; V gene: TRBV5-7; CDR3 DNA: TGTGCCAGCAGCCTTTACGGGTATAGCAATCAGCCCCAGCATTTT; CDR3 protein: CASSLYGYSNQPQHF
J gene: TRBJ2-5; clone size: .; D gene: TRBD2; V gene: TRBV11-2; CDR3 DNA: TGTGCCAGCACGCCCGGGACTAGCGGGCTTCAAGAGACCCAGTACTTC; CDR3 protein: CASTPGTSGLQETQYF
J gene: TRBJ2-6; clone size: .; D gene: TRBD1; V gene: TRBV3-1/TRBV3-2; CDR3 DNA: TGTGCCAGCAGCCGAAGGACAGGGGGCGCTGGGGCCAACGTCCTGACTTTC; CDR3 protein: CASSRRTGGAGANVLTF
J gene: TRBJ1-2; clone size: .; D gene: TRBD1; V gene: TRBV6-1; CDR3 DNA: TGTGCCAGCAGTGAAGCTGTGACAGGGGCCTATGGCTACACCTTC; CDR3 protein: CASSEAVTGAYGYTF
J gene: TRBJ1-2; clone size: .; D gene: TRBD1; V gene: TRBV28; CDR3 DNA: TGTGCCAGCAGTGCAGACAGGGCCTATGGCTACACCTTC; CDR3 protein: CASSADRAYGYTF
J gene: TRBJ1-5; clone size: .; D gene: .; V gene: TRBV6-2/TRBV6-3; CDR3 DNA: TGTGCCAGCAGTTACGAGGCTTGGGGCAATCAGCCCCAGCATTTT; CDR3 protein: CASSYEAWGNQPQHF
J gene: TRBJ1-3; clone size: .; D gene: TRBD1; V gene: TRBV5-5; CDR3 DNA: TGTGCCAGCAGCCCGGACAGGCTGACCATATATTTT; CDR3 protein: CASSPDRLTIYF
J gene: TRBJ1-2; clone size: .; D gene: TRBD1; V gene: TRBV7-2; CDR3 DNA: TGTGCCAGCAGCCTGGGACAGAACTATGGCTACACCTTC; CDR3 protein: CASSLGQNYGYTF
J gene: TRBJ1-1; clone size: once; D gene: .; V gene: TRBV10-3; CDR3 DNA: TGTGCCATCAGCTTGTTGGACAGCGACACTGAAGCTTTCTTT; CDR3 protein: CAISLLDSDTEAFF
J gene: TRBJ2-5; clone size: .; D gene: .; V gene: TRBV19; CDR3 DNA: TGTGCCAGTAGTATAGATCCGCGGACAGACCAAGAGACCCAGTACTTC; CDR3 protein: CASSIDPRTDQETQYF
J gene: TRBJ2-7; clone size: once; D gene: TRBD2; V gene: TRBV6-5; CDR3 DNA: TGTGCCAGCAGTTACTCGCTAGCGGGGGGGCTCGAGCAGTACTTC; CDR3 protein: CASSYSLAGGLEQYF
J gene: TRBJ1-2; clone size: .; D gene: TRBD1; V gene: TRBV19; CDR3 DNA: TGTGCCAGTAGTCCCGACAGGGGGCAAGTTTCCGGCTACACCTTC; CDR3 protein: CASSPDRGQVSGYTF
J gene: TRBJ1-1; clone size: .; D gene: TRBD1; V gene: TRBV9; CDR3 DNA: TGTGCCAGCAGACCGGAGACAAACAGGGGGAAAGCTTTCTTT; CDR3 protein: CASRPETNRGKAFF
J gene: TRBJ2-1; clone size: .; D gene: .; V gene: TRBV20-1; CDR3 DNA: TGCAGTGCTAGGGGAGACAATGAGCAGTTCTTC; CDR3 protein: CSARGDNEQFF
J gene: TRBJ2-1; clone size: .; D gene: TRBD2; V gene: TRBV15; CDR3 DNA: TGTGCCACCAGCAGAGATCGGAGCGGGAGGAACTTCAATGAGCAGTTCTTC; CDR3 protein: CATSRDRSGRNFNEQFF
J gene: TRBJ2-2; clone size: .; D gene: .; V gene: TRBV7-8; CDR3 DNA: TGTGCCAGCAGCTTAACGGGGATTCGAGTCGGGGAGCTGTTTTTT; CDR3 protein: CASSLTGIRVGELFF
J gene: TRBJ1-6; clone size: .; D gene: .; V gene: TRBV4-3; CDR3 DNA: TGCGCCAGCAGCCAAGTCCCCAGGGGAAATTCACCCCTCCACTTT; CDR3 protein: CASSQVPRGNSPLHF
J gene: TRBJ1-3; clone size: .; D gene: .; V gene: TRBV28; CDR3 DNA: TGTGCCAGCACCCCGGGGGGCAACACCATATATTTT; CDR3 protein: CASTPGGNTIYF
J gene: TRBJ2-5; clone size: .; D gene: TRBD1; V gene: TRBV24-1; CDR3 DNA: TGTGCCACTTCGTCTAAGTCGGACAGGGGTCAAGGGACCCAGTACTTC; CDR3 protein: CATSSKSDRGQGTQYF
J gene: TRBJ2-3; clone size: .; D gene: TRBD2; V gene: TRBV5-6; CDR3 DNA: TGTGCCAGCAGCTGGGCCTCGGGTGCGGGAGGCACAGATACGCAGTATTTT; CDR3 protein: CASSWASGAGGTDTQYF
J gene: TRBJ1-3; clone size: .; D gene: .; V gene: TRBV9; CDR3 DNA: TGTGCCAGCAGCGTAGGTGGGAGCTCCTCTGGAAACACCATATATTTT; CDR3 protein: CASSVGGSSSGNTIYF
J gene: TRBJ1-6; clone size: .; D gene: .; V gene: TRBV4-1; CDR3 DNA: TGCGCCAGCAGCCAAGACAGGGTAAATTCACCCCTCCACTTT; CDR3 protein: CASSQDRVNSPLHF
J gene: TRBJ2-3; clone size: .; D gene: TRBD1; V gene: TRBV6-5; CDR3 DNA: TGTGCCAGCAACGAGGGACAGGGGGCTATAGATACGCAGTATTTT; CDR3 protein: CASNEGQGAIDTQYF
J gene: TRBJ2-1; clone size: .; D gene: .; V gene: TRBV6-2/TRBV6-3; CDR3 DNA: TGTGCCAGCAGTTTGTGGGAGAACCACAATGAGCAGTTCTTC; CDR3 protein: CASSLWENHNEQFF
J gene: TRBJ1-6; clone size: .; D gene: .; V gene: TRBV7-2; CDR3 DNA: TGTGCCAGCAGCTTAATGGGGCTACCCTATAATTCACCCCTCCACTTT; CDR3 protein: CASSLMGLPYNSPLHF
J gene: TRBJ2-5; clone size: .; D gene: .; V gene: TRBV10-2; CDR3 DNA: TGCGCCAGCAGTGGGGCTCGGGACATCCAATACTTC; CDR3 protein: CASSGARDIQYF
J gene: TRBJ1-1; clone size: .; D gene: .; V gene: TRBV12-3/TRBV12-4; CDR3 DNA: TGTGCCAGCCTAGTGGCTAGAACTGAAGCTTTCTTT; CDR3 protein: CASLVARTEAFF
J gene: TRBJ2-1; clone size: .; D gene: .; V gene: TRBV9; CDR3 DNA: TGTGCCAGCAGCGTAGGCGTCAGCGGCAATGAGCAGTTCTTC; CDR3 protein: CASSVGVSGNEQFF
J gene: TRBJ2-7; clone size: .; D gene: .; V gene: TRBV7-2; CDR3 DNA: TGTGCCAGCAGCTTCGCACTTACCTACGAGCAGTACTTC; CDR3 protein: CASSFALTYEQYF
J gene: TRBJ1-1; clone size: .; D gene: .; V gene: TRBV6-5; CDR3 DNA: TGTGCCAGCAGTTACACAGTTCCGAACACTGAAGCTTTCTTT; CDR3 protein: CASSYTVPNTEAFF
J gene: TRBJ1-1; clone size: .; D gene: TRBD1; V gene: TRBV7-9; CDR3 DNA: TGTGCCAGCAGCTCCGGACAGGGTTACACTGAAGCTTTCTTT; CDR3 protein: CASSSGQGYTEAFF
J gene: TRBJ2-7; clone size: .; D gene: TRBD2; V gene: TRBV7-6; CDR3 DNA: TGTGCCAGCAGCAGATCGAGCGGGGAGGGCTACGAGCAGTACTTC; CDR3 protein: CASSRSSGEGYEQYF
J gene: TRBJ2-7; clone size: .; D gene: .; V gene: TRBV3-1/TRBV3-2; CDR3 DNA: TGTGCCAGCAGCCCAAGGCGGGCGGGACCCCCCCCCTACGAGCAGTACTTC; CDR3 protein: CASSPRRAGPPPYEQYF
J gene: TRBJ1-6; clone size: .; D gene: TRBD1; V gene: TRBV28; CDR3 DNA: TGTGCCAGCAGTTTCCGCCGGGGGATTGGACAGGGGAATTCACCCCTCCACTTT; CDR3 protein: CASSFRRGIGQGNSPLHF
J gene: TRBJ1-1; clone size: .; D gene: TRBD1; V gene: TRBV12-5; CDR3 DNA: TGTGCTAGTGGTTTGGAGACAGGGGGCGGGACTGAAGCTTTCTTT; CDR3 protein: CASGLETGGGTEAFF
J gene: TRBJ2-3; clone size: .; D gene: TRBD1; V gene: TRBV11-2; CDR3 DNA: TGTGCCAGCAGCCCAGGGGGAGATACGCAGTATTTT; CDR3 protein: CASSPGGDTQYF
J gene: TRBJ2-7; clone size: .; D gene: TRBD1; V gene: TRBV5-1; CDR3 DNA: TGCGCCAGCAGCATTGAGGCAGGGGGCTTCACGAGCTCCTACGAGCAGTACTTC; CDR3 protein: CASSIEAGGFTSSYEQYF
J gene: TRBJ1-1; clone size: .; D gene: .; V gene: TRBV5-4; CDR3 DNA: TGTGCCAGCAGATTTAAAAACAGGGACACTGAAGCTTTCTTT; CDR3 protein: CASRFKNRDTEAFF
J gene: TRBJ2-1; clone size: .; D gene: .; V gene: TRBV7-9; CDR3 DNA: TGTGCCAGCAGCTTAGTAATCGGCAGGGCCGGTGAGCAGTTCTTC; CDR3 protein: CASSLVIGRAGEQFF
J gene: TRBJ2-3; clone size: .; D gene: .; V gene: TRBV10-3; CDR3 DNA: TGTGCCATCAGAAGGGGAGGAGGGGTGGGCACAGATACGCAGTATTTT; CDR3 protein: CAIRRGGGVGTDTQYF